These 20 T cell receptor beta chains were all obtained from the same sample, sequenced in a study of cytomegalovirus exposure and HLA in healthy donors. It was with 60 Vbeta and 13 Jbeta primers that the PCR ran. Sequencing used immunoSEQ multiplex PCR; TCRdb keeps in-frame clones, though not all of them. The data contain over 120,000 clones, around four fifths of them singletons. The sequencing input was PBMCs. These receptors were taken from a female donor in good health and CMV-seronegative.

V is TRBV20-1 and J is TRBJ2-7, with 8 bases fitting TRBD1. V was pared by 6 bases and J by 11 bases, with 6 bases of the junction left unmatched. The germline V gene encodes CDR1 DFQATT and CDR2 SNEGSKA (reference sequence). This CDR3 contains 10 residues. In DNA, the CDR3 is TGCAGTGCCCCCCTGGACAGGGAGTACTTC. This encodes CSAPLDREYF.

This chain joins TRBV14 and TRBJ2-5; maybe TRBD1 (5 bases). Germline V lookup: CDR1 SGHDN, CDR2 FVKESK. There are 12 residues in the CDR3. V shed 4 bases and J shed 6 bases, with 9 bases lying between them. The CDR3 nucleotides read TGTGCCAGCAGCCCAGGGTGGAAGACCCAGTACTTC. As protein: CASSPGWKTQYF.

About this clone: The sample contains more than one DNA sequence encoding this CDR3. The genes are TRBV5-1 and TRBJ2-7; no clear D gene. The V gene lost 0 bases and the J gene lost 3 bases, with 7 bases spanning the gap. The CDR3 is 13 amino acids. Per germline, CDR1 SGHRS and CDR2 YFSETQ. The CDR3: CASSLGSSYEQYF. The CDR3 DNA reads as TGCGCCAGCAGCTTGGGGTCTAGCTACGAGCAGTACTTC.

This CDR3 is CSISLLAVQETQYF. CDR3 DNA: TGCAGCATATCGTTACTAGCGGTTCAAGAGACCCAGTACTTC. The rearrangement uses TRBV29-1 and TRBJ2-5; TRBD2 matches at 8 bases. The length of the CDR3 is 14 residues. J lost 2 bases, V lost 8 bases, and 10 bases had no gene match. The germline gives CDR1 SQVTM, CDR2 ANQGSEA.

In this sample, this clone turned up a few times. The chain employs TRBV7-9 and TRBJ1-3; D perhaps matches TRBD1 (6 bases). The CDR3 has 16 residues. In germline, CDR1 is SEHNR, CDR2 FQNEAQ (reference sequence). V was pared by 5 bases and J by 4 bases, with 18 bases between. This CDR3 is CASSVVRGASGNTIYF. The DNA of the CDR3 is TGTGCCAGCAGCGTCGTACGGGGGGCCTCGGGAAACACCATATATTTT.

The gene calls are TRBV6-1 and TRBJ1-5, with D perhaps matching TRBD1 (5 bases). Germline V CDR1 and CDR2: MNHNS, SASEGT. The CDR3 length is 19 residues. With 2 bases removed from V and 1 base from J, the gap between germline ends came to 21 bases. The CDR3 coding sequence is TGTGCCAGCAGTGAACCCCCCGTGGGGGGATCGGTAAGCAATCAGCCCCAGCATTTT. The encoded protein is CASSEPPVGGSVSNQPQHF.

V gene TRBV30 combines with J gene TRBJ2-2; 11 bases agree with TRBD1. The CDR3 totals 16 residues. CDR1 is GTSNPN, CDR2 SVGIG, per germline (reference sequence). V lost 2 bases to trimming and J lost 9 bases; unmatched junction nucleotides: 11. The CDR3 loop is CAWSLPGTGGNRELFF. The CDR3 DNA follows: TGTGCCTGGAGTCTCCCCGGGACAGGGGGTAACCGGGAGCTGTTTTTT. The full variable domain, its missing parts supplied by reference TRBV30 and TRBJ2-2, is SQTIHQWPATLVQPVGSPLSLECTVEGTSNPNLYWYRQAAGRGLQLLFYSVGIGQISSEVPQNLSASRPQDRQFILSSKKLLLSDSGFYLCAWSLPGTGGNRELFFGEGSRLTVL.

The V call is TRBV7-2, the J call TRBJ2-5, with 11 bases fitting TRBD1. The length of the CDR3 is 14 residues. The germline V gene has CDR1 SGHTA and CDR2 FQGNSA. J was trimmed by 5 bases and V by 5 bases; bases with no gene match: 4. The CDR3 DNA is TGTGCCAGCAGCATCGGGACAGGGGGGGAGACCCAGTACTTC. Translation: CASSIGTGGETQYF.

The CDR3 is CASSLPPTRGYTF. In nucleotides, the CDR3 is TGTGCCAGCAGTTTACCGCCGACTCGGGGCTACACCTTC. The chain links TRBV28 to TRBJ1-2; the D is unclear. This CDR3 comprises 13 residues. V lost 2 bases and J 8 bases, leaving 12 bases between the germline ends. The V gene's germline CDR1 is MDHEN and CDR2 SYDVKM.

The chain links TRBV5-6 to TRBJ2-5; 10 bases map to TRBD1. The DNA matches TRBJ2-7 better at its end, which makes the J call doubtful. CDR1 is SGHDT, CDR2 YYEEEE, per germline. The CDR3 runs 16 residues. The CDR3 is CASSGTLTGGEYEQYF. In nucleotides, the CDR3 is TGTGCCAGCAGCGGGACATTGACAGGGGGCGAGTACGAGCAGTACTTC.

A remark on this clone: One end of the junction varies from germline; a read error may be responsible. This chain uses TRBV7-9 with TRBJ1-4, with TRBD1 identical over 7 bases. The CDR3 length is 15 residues. CDR1 SEHNR and CDR2 FQNEAQ come from the germline V gene (reference sequence). The CDR3 loop is CSSSRNLQGDEKLFF. CDR3 nucleotide sequence: TGTTCCAGCAGCCGAAACCTTCAGGGGGATGAAAAACTGTTTTTT. Full variable domain (outside the CDR3, taken from reference TRBV7-9 and TRBJ1-4): DTGVSQNPRHKITKRGQNVTFRCDPISEHNRLYWYRQTLGQGPEFLTYFQNEAQLEKSRLLSDRFSAERPKGSFSTLEIQRTEQGDSAMYLCSSSRNLQGDEKLFFGSGTQLSVL.

This chain links TRBV5-1 with TRBJ2-4, with TRBD1 identical over 9 bases. Germline lookup yields CDR1 SGHRS and CDR2 YFSETQ. This CDR3 is 16 amino acids long. The ends lost 0 bases at V and 8 bases at J; junction bases unmatched: 9. The CDR3 spells CASSLGSGQGFDIQYF. In DNA, the CDR3 is TGCGCCAGCAGCTTGGGTTCAGGACAGGGGTTCGACATTCAGTACTTC.

In this sample, this clone turned up a few times. Other DNA sequences in this specimen translate into the identical CDR3. The chain carries TRBV6-5 and TRBJ1-4; unclear D gene. Germline V gene sequence: CDR1 MNHEY, CDR2 SVGAGI. The CDR3 runs 14 residues. Trimming cost V 0 bases and J 2 bases, with 4 bases left between them. The CDR3 is CASSYSRTNEKLFF. The CDR3 DNA is TGTGCCAGCAGTTACTCACGGACTAATGAAAAACTGTTTTTT.

CDR3 coding DNA: TGTGCCAGCAGCAACAGGGGGTTGGGAGAAAAACTGTTTTTT. It specifies CASSNRGLGEKLFF. The V and J genes are TRBV14 and TRBJ1-4; 8 bases are a match to TRBD1. The CDR3 length is 14 residues. In germline, CDR1 is SGHDN, CDR2 FVKESK. V gave up 5 bases and J gave up 8 bases; unmatched junction bases: 7.

In this sample, this clone turned up once. The V and J genes are TRBV7-2 and TRBJ2-7; D is unclear. Germline values: CDR1 SGHTA, CDR2 FQGNSA. V lost 4 bases and J lost 9, with 13 bases in between. There are 12 residues in the CDR3. CDR3 sequence: CASSSRSGVQYF. The DNA of the CDR3 is TGTGCCAGCAGCTCAAGGTCCGGAGTGCAGTACTTC.

The chain combines TRBV19 with TRBJ2-7; possible D gene TRBD2, 5 bases. CDR1 is LNHDA and CDR2 is SQIVND in the germline V gene (reference sequence). Between the trimmed V and J ends, which lost 6 bases and 3 bases, there was a span of 18 bases. CDR3 size: 15 residues. The CDR3 sequence is CASRSSNEGFYEQYF. The CDR3 coding sequence is TGTGCCAGTAGATCCTCGAATGAGGGATTCTACGAGCAGTACTTC.

This clone showed up just once. At one boundary the junction diverges from the germline segment, which might be a read error. V and J are TRBV28 and TRBJ2-5, with 9 bases matching TRBD1. Germline CDR1 MDHEN, CDR2 SYDVKM. CDR3 size: 13 residues. The CDR3 sequence is CASAVIRGQGFHF. The CDR3 DNA reads TGTGCCTCCGCCGTTATAAGGGGACAGGGATTTCACTTC.

V usage is TRBV4-3 and J usage is TRBJ2-1, with D possibly TRBD2 on 6 matching bases. Germline loops: CDR1 LGHNA, CDR2 YSLEER. V lost 4 bases, J lost 5 bases, and 15 bases lay in between. The CDR3 is made up of 15 amino acids. The CDR3 nucleotides read TGCGCCAGCAGCCTTGGCGGGGCAGGGAACAATGAGCAGTTCTTC. Its translation is CASSLGGAGNNEQFF.

The rearrangement uses TRBV7-8 and TRBJ2-1; TRBD2 matches 8 bases. Germline-derived CDR1 and CDR2 are SGHVS and FQNEAQ. The junction had 7 bases not matched to a gene; V was cut back by 2 bases and J by 13 bases. The CDR3 extends over 13 amino acids. CDR3 nucleotide sequence: TGTGCCAGCAGCTTAAATCAAGGACTAGCCCAGTTCTTC. Translating gives CASSLNQGLAQFF.

This sequence joins TRBV18 and TRBJ2-3; 8 bases are a match to TRBD1. The CDR3 totals 15 residues. Germline V gene lookup returns CDR1 KGHSH and CDR2 LQKENI. Losses at the gene ends were 3 bases for V and 2 bases for J; bases not matched to a gene: 4. CDR3 bases: TGTGCCAGCTCACCTGGACAGGGCGTCACAGATACGCAGTATTTT. It codes for CASSPGQGVTDTQYF.